Reported below is one TCR beta chain. The sample belongs to a study of cytomegalovirus exposure and HLA in healthy donors. This CDR3 has 13 residues. V dropped 5 bases and J dropped 0 bases, with 8 bases sitting between them. The germline gives CDR1 MNHEY, CDR2 SVGAGI. PCR employed 60 Vbeta and 13 Jbeta primers. Produced via immunoSEQ multiplex PCR; TCRdb's table is partial and in-frame only. The sample carries fewer than 120,000 clones, around 86% recorded once. This sequence joins TRBV6-5 and TRBJ2-7; D is possibly TRBD1 (6 bases). The sequencing input was PBMCs. The clonotype comes from a man aged 35-49 years in good health and CMV-seronegative. In nucleotides, the CDR3 is TGTGCCAGCAGTGTGGACAGCTCCTACGAGCAGTACTTC. Translation gives CASSVDSSYEQYF.